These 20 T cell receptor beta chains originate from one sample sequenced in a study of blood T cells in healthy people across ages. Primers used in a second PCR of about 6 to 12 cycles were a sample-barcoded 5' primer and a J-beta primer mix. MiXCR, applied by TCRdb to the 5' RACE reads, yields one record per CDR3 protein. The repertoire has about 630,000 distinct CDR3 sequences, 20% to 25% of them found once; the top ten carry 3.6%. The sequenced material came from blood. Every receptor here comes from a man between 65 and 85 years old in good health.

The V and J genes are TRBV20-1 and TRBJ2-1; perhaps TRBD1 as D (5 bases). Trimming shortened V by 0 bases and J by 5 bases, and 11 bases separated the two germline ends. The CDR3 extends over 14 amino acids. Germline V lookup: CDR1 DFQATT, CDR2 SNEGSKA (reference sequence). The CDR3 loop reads CSARDEAGNNEQFF. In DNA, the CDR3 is TGCAGTGCTAGAGATGAGGCAGGGAACAATGAGCAGTTCTTC.

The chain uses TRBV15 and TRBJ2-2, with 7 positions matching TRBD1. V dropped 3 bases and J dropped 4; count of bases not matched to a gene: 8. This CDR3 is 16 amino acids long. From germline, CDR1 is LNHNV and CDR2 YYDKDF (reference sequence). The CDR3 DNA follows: TGTGCCACCAGCAGCGGACAGGATTTGGTCACCGGGGAGCTGTTTTTT. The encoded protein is CATSSGQDLVTGELFF.

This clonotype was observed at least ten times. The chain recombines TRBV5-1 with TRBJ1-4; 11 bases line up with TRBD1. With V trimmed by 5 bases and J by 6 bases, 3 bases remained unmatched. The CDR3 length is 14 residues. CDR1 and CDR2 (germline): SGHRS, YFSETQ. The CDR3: CASSLGQGDEKLFF. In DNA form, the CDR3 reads TGCGCCAGCAGTCTGGGACAGGGGGATGAAAAACTGTTTTTT. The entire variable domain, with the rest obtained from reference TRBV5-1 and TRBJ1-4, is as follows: KAGVTQTPRYLIKTRGQQVTLSCSPISGHRSVSWYQQTPGQGLQFLFEYFSETQRNKGNFPGRFSGRQFSNSRSEMNVSTLELGDSALYLCASSLGQGDEKLFFGSGTQLSVL.

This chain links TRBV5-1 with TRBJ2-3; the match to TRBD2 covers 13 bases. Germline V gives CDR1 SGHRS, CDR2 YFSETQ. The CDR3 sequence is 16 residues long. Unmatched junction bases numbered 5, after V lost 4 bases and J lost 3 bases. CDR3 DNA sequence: TGCGCCAGCAGCGCAGGACTAGCGGGAGTTACAGATACGCAGTATTTT. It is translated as CASSAGLAGVTDTQYF.

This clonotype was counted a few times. The DNA of the CDR3 is TGTGCCAGCAGTTACCGGGCCGGTGGAGGTGAAAAACTGTTTTTT. Protein: CASSYRAGGGEKLFF. The rearrangement links TRBV6-6 to TRBJ1-4, with D hard to call. The CDR3 loop spans 15 amino acids. The V end lost 2 bases, the J end lost 7 bases, and 14 bases lay between the germline ends. Germline V gene data show CDR1 as MNHNY and CDR2 as SVGAGI (reference sequence).

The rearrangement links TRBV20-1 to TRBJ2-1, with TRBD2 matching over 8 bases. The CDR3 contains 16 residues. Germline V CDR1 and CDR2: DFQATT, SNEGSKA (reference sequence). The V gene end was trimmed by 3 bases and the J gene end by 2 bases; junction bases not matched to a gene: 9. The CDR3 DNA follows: TGCAGTGCTAGTATGGCGGGAGGTTTGACCTACAATGAGCAGTTCTTC. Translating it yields CSASMAGGLTYNEQFF.

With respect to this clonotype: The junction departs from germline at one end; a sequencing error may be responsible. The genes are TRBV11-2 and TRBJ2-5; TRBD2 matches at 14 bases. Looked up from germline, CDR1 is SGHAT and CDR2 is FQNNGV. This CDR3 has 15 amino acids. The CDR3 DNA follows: TGTGCCAGCAGATTAGGACTAGCGGGAGGAGAGACCCAGTACTTC. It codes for CASRLGLAGGETQYF.

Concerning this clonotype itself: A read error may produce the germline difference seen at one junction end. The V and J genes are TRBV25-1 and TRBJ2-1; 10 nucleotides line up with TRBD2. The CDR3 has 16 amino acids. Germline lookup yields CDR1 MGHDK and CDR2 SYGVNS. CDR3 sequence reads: CTSSDSSGRSYNEQFF. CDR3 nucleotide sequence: TGTACCAGCAGTGACTCTAGCGGGAGATCCTACAATGAGCAGTTCTTC.

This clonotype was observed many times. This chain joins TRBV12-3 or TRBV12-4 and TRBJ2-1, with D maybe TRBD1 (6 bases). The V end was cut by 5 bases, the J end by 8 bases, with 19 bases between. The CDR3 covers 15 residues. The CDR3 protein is CASSPSGVGGYEQFF. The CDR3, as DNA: TGTGCCAGCAGTCCCTCAGGGGTAGGCGGGTATGAGCAGTTCTTC.

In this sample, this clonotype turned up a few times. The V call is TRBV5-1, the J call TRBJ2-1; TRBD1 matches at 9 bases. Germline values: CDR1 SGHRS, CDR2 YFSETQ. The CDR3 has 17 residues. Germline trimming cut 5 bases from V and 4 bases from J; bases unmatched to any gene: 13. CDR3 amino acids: CASRTAPGTGIYNEQFF. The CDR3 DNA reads TGCGCCAGCAGGACCGCCCCCGGGACAGGGATATACAATGAGCAGTTCTTC.

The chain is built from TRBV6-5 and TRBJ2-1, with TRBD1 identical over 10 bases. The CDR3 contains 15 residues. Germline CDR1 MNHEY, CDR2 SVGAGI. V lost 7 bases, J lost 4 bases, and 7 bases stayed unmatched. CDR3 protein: CASTKDRGRYNEQFF. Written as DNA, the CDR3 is TGTGCCAGCACCAAGGACAGGGGGAGATACAATGAGCAGTTCTTC.

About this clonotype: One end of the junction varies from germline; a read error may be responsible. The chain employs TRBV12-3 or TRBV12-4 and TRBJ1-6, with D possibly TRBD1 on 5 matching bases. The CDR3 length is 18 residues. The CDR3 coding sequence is TGTGCCAGCAGTTTAGCCGTCAGGGATAGCTCCTATAACTCACCCCTCCACTTT. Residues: CASSLAVRDSSYNSPLHF.

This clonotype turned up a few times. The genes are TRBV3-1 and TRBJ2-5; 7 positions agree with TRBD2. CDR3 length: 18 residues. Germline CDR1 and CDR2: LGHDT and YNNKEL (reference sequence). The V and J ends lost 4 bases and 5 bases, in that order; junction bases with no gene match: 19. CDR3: CASSLIGGSLTRRETQYF. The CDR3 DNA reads TGTGCCAGCAGCCTGATAGGCGGGAGCCTAACCCGAAGGGAGACCCAGTACTTC.

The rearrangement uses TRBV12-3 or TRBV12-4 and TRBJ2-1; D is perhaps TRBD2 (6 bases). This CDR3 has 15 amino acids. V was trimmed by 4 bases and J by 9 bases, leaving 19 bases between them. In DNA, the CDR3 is TGTGCCAGCAGTTCTCCGGACTCTAGCGAATCTGAGCAGTTCTTC. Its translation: CASSSPDSSESEQFF.

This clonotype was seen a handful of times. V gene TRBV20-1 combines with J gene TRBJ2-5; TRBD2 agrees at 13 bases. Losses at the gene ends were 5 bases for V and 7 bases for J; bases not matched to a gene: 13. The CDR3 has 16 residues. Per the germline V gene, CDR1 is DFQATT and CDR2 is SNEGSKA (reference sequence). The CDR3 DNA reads TGCAGTGCTCCCGGGACTAGCGGGACCCCTTTGGGGACCCAGTACTTC. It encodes CSAPGTSGTPLGTQYF.

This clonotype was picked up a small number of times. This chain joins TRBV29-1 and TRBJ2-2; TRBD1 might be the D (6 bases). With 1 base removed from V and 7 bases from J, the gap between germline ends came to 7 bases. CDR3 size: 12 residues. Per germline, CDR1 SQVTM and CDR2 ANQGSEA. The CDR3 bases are TGCAGCGTTGAAGCAGGGGTCGGGGAGCTGTTTTTT. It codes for CSVEAGVGELFF.

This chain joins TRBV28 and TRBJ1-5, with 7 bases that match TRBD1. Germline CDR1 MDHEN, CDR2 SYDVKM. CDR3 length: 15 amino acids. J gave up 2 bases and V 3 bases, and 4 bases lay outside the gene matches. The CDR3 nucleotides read TGTGCCAGCAGTTTCGCTGGGACAGGCAATCAGCCCCAGCATTTT. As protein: CASSFAGTGNQPQHF.

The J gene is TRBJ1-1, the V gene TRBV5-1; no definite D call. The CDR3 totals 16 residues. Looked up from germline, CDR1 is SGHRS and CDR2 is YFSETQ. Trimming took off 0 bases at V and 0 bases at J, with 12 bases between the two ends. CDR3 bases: TGCGCCAGCAGCTTGGAGAGATCCGAAATGAACACTGAAGCTTTCTTT. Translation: CASSLERSEMNTEAFF.

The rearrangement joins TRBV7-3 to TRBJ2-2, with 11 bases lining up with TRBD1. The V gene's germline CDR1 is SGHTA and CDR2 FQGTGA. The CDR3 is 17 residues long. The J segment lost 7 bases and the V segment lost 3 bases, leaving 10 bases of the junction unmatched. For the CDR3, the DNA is TGTGCCAGCAGCTTCCCTCTTGGGGACAGGGGGTTCGGGGAGCTGTTTTTT. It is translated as CASSFPLGDRGFGELFF.

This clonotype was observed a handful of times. Written as DNA, the CDR3 is TGTGCCAGCAGTTCGGGTAGCGACTACTACGAGCAGTACTTC. It translates to CASSSGSDYYEQYF. This chain uses TRBV28 with TRBJ2-7, with D possibly being TRBD2 (5 bases). This CDR3 comprises 14 residues. Trimming removed 4 bases from V and 3 bases from J, with 13 bases in between. Per germline, CDR1 MDHEN and CDR2 SYDVKM.